These 14 T cell receptor beta chains were all obtained from the same sample, sequenced in a study of cytomegalovirus exposure and HLA in healthy donors. In the PCR, 60 Vbeta and 13 Jbeta primers were used. Method: immunoSEQ multiplex PCR; TCRdb's copy keeps in-frame clones and lacks some. The sample lists roughly 100,000 clones, around 84% occurring once. Sequenced material: PBMCs. Source of these receptors: a man aged 25 to 40 in good health and CMV-seronegative.

The V and J genes are TRBV28 and TRBJ2-7; perhaps TRBD2 as D (7 bases). Trimming pared 8 bases from V and 1 base from J, leaving 18 bases between. Per the germline V gene, CDR1 is MDHEN and CDR2 is SYDVKM. The CDR3 totals 15 residues. CDR3 bases: TGTGCCAGCGGAGGGGGGGTCGCGGCTTCCTACGAGCAGTACTTC. It translates to CASGGGVAASYEQYF.

The chain is built from TRBV4-3 and TRBJ2-7, with TRBD2 as a possible D gene (6 bases). The CDR3 sequence is 15 residues long. The germline V gene has CDR1 LGHNA and CDR2 YSLEER. V lost 3 bases and J 4 bases, leaving 16 bases between the germline ends. CDR3: CASSQGRGLQYEQYF. The DNA of the CDR3 is TGCGCCAGCAGCCAGGGAAGGGGACTCCAATACGAGCAGTACTTC.

This chain links TRBV4-3 with TRBJ2-1, with 12 bases matching TRBD1. The germline V gene has CDR1 LGHNA and CDR2 YSLEER. The trim removed 4 bases at V and 7 bases at J, leaving 8 bases unmatched. The CDR3 contains 16 residues. DNA of the CDR3: TGCGCCAGCAGCCGCACGGGACAGGGGGCTCTAAATGAGCAGTTCTTC. This gives the protein CASSRTGQGALNEQFF.

The chain carries TRBV6-5 and TRBJ2-7; D may be TRBD1 (5 bases). V lost 5 bases and J 3 bases, leaving 17 bases between the germline ends. The CDR3 contains 15 residues. CDR1 and CDR2 from the germline V gene are MNHEY and SVGAGI. The CDR3 is CASSKTPNRNYEQYF. For the CDR3, the DNA is TGTGCCAGCAGTAAAACTCCGAACAGGAACTACGAGCAGTACTTC.

The chain couples TRBV10-2 to TRBJ2-2; 8 positions agree with TRBD2. This CDR3 region has 15 residues. The germline V gene encodes CDR1 WSHSY and CDR2 SAAADI. V trimming: 4 bases; J trimming: 7 bases; junction bases outside the gene matches: 8. CDR3 DNA: TGCGCCAGCAGTGTCCAACTAGCGGAAATCGGGGAGCTGTTTTTT. Protein sequence: CASSVQLAEIGELFF.

For this clone: Relative to the germline gene, one junction end is altered; a read error may explain this. CDR3 residues: CATKDRDYGQYF. CDR3 DNA: TGTGCCACCAAGGACAGGGACTACGGGCAGTACTTC. This sequence joins TRBV6-5 and TRBJ2-7, with a weak D call TRBD1 (8 bases). Germline V lookup: CDR1 MNHEY, CDR2 SVGAGI. CDR3 length: 12 amino acids.

The chain recombines TRBV6-5 with TRBJ2-7; TRBD1 matches 7 bases. The length of the CDR3 is 15 residues. V was clipped by 2 bases and J by 3 bases; unmatched bases: 7. Germline loops: CDR1 MNHEY, CDR2 SVGAGI. CDR3 protein: CASSYHRGTLYEQYF. CDR3 coding DNA: TGTGCCAGCAGTTACCACAGGGGCACCCTCTACGAGCAGTACTTC.

V usage is TRBV6-5 and J usage is TRBJ2-2; D perhaps matches TRBD1 (6 bases). V was cut by 4 bases and J by 0 bases, with 12 bases left in between. Germline lookup yields CDR1 MNHEY and CDR2 SVGAGI. The CDR3 totals 16 residues. CDR3 protein: CASSSPTGSNTGELFF. DNA for the CDR3: TGTGCCAGCAGTTCACCGACAGGATCGAACACCGGGGAGCTGTTTTTT.

The chain couples TRBV10-2 to TRBJ2-7; a possible D gene is TRBD2 (6 bases). V was pared by 4 bases and J by 2 bases, with 9 bases between. CDR1 and CDR2 (germline): WSHSY, SAAADI. CDR3 size: 13 residues. The DNA of the CDR3 is TGCGCCAGCAGTGGTGCGGGGACCTACGAGCAGTACTTC. This translates into CASSGAGTYEQYF.

The chain carries TRBV19 and TRBJ2-4; the match to TRBD1 covers 10 bases. V lost 0 bases to trimming and J lost 1 base; unmatched junction nucleotides: 12. Germline V gene lookup returns CDR1 LNHDA and CDR2 SQIVND (reference sequence). CDR3 length equals 20 residues. This CDR3 reads CASSIESRDRGLLAKNIQYF. The CDR3 coding sequence is TGTGCCAGTAGTATAGAGTCCCGGGACAGGGGCTTACTCGCCAAAAACATTCAGTACTTC.

The rearrangement uses TRBV19 and TRBJ2-7; D unclear. CDR3 length: 12 amino acids. Germline CDR1 LNHDA, CDR2 SQIVND (reference sequence). V dropped 7 bases and J dropped 6 bases, with 13 bases sitting between them. CDR3 region: CASTGSTSEQYF. The CDR3 DNA reads TGTGCCAGTACTGGCAGTACCTCCGAGCAGTACTTC. Variable domain in full (rest from reference TRBV19 and TRBJ2-7): DGGITQSPKYLFRKEGQNVTLSCEQNLNHDAMYWYRQDPGQGLRLIYYSQIVNDFQKGDIAEGYSVSREKKESFPLTVTSAQKNPTAFYLCASTGSTSEQYFGPGTRLTVT.

The rearrangement joins TRBV5-1 to TRBJ2-7; weak D call: TRBD1 (7 bases). Germline loops: CDR1 SGHRS, CDR2 YFSETQ. The CDR3 consists of 16 residues. The V end lost 4 bases, the J end lost 3 bases, and 20 bases lay between the germline ends. The chain's CDR3 is CASSLGPTGTFYEQYF. The CDR3 bases are TGCGCCAGCAGCCTGGGACCGACAGGGACTTTCTACGAGCAGTACTTC.

This clone was picked up one time. J is TRBJ2-4 and V is TRBV14; 11 bases fit TRBD2. V was pared by 4 bases and J by 6 bases, with 5 bases of the junction left unmatched. The CDR3 spans 15 residues. Germline V CDR1 and CDR2: SGHDN, FVKESK. The CDR3 sequence: CASSLRTSGRNIQYF. DNA for the CDR3: TGTGCCAGCAGCCTACGGACTAGCGGGCGAAACATTCAGTACTTC.

The chain joins TRBV2 to TRBJ1-4; D is ambiguous. Germline values: CDR1 SNHLY, CDR2 FYNNEI. CDR3 length equals 15 residues. Trimming took 5 bases from V and 5 from J, leaving 15 bases between them. CDR3 in amino acids: CASSLESAFNEKLFF. The CDR3 DNA sequence: TGTGCCAGCAGTCTAGAGTCTGCATTCAATGAAAAACTGTTTTTT.